This TCR beta chain derives from a study of blood T cell repertoires in COVID-19. Study as a whole: Sites in the United States, Italy and Spain provided acute and convalescent COVID-19 samples.

Germline V lookup: CDR1 SGDLS, CDR2 YYNGEE. The CDR3 contains 17 residues. Trimming took off 0 bases at V and 4 bases at J, with 18 bases between the two ends. Original processing methods: Nucleated cell number was recorded as an estimate derived from reference gene primer amplification. Generated by immunoSEQ multiplex PCR, the TCRdb table keeps only in-frame clones and is missing some. Clonal size and the V and J genes are those of that table, whereas D and trimming came from the DNA. The sample lists approximately 200,000 clones; 70% to 90% were seen once. The sequence derives from a man under 40 with COVID-19, enrolled during active disease. Material for sequencing was peripheral blood. The chain is built from TRBV9 and TRBJ2-3, with a tentative D call TRBD2 (5 bases). The CDR3 coding sequence is TGTGCCAGCAGCGTAGGCCGGCCGGAGGCCGGGGCAGATACGCAGTATTTT. Protein sequence: CASSVGRPEAGADTQYF.